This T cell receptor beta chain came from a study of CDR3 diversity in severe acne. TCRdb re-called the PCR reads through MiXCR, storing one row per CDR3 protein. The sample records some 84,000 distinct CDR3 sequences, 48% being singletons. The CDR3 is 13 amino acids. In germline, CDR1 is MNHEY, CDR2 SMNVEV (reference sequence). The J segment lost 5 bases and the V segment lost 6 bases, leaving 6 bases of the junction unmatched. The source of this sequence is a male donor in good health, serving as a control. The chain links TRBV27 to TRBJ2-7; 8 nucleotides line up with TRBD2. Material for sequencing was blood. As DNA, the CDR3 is TGTGCCAGCAGACCGGGGGGGGGTGACGAGCAGTACTTC. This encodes CASRPGGGDEQYF.